The rows below give T cell receptor beta chains drawn from one sample of a study of blood T cell repertoires in COVID-19. Clones were sequenced by immunoSEQ multiplex PCR, and TCRdb holds only the in-frame ones, with some missing. The repertoire holds under 100,000 clones, with under 90% as singletons. The sequencing input was peripheral blood. These receptors were obtained from a woman between 35 and 50 years old with active or convalescent COVID-19. The CDR3 runs from the conserved cysteine through the conserved F or W. D genes are given only for firm matches. Expanded clones get a size class; other rows say once, few or many, or leave the size out.

cdr3_aa: CATKGLIRINERKNIQYF
cdr3_nt: TGTGCCACGAAGGGGCTTATAAGAATTAATGAGAGGAAAAACATTCAGTACTTC
j_call: TRBJ2-4
clone_size: -
d_call: -
v_call: TRBV24-1

cdr3_aa: CASSSTGAGTEAFF
cdr3_nt: TGTGCCAGCTCTAGTACAGGGGCGGGCACTGAAGCTTTCTTT
j_call: TRBJ1-1
clone_size: few
d_call: TRBD1
v_call: TRBV2

cdr3_aa: CASRFLSDTEAFF
cdr3_nt: TGTGCCAGTAGGTTCCTGTCGGACACTGAAGCTTTCTTT
j_call: TRBJ1-1
clone_size: once
d_call: -
v_call: TRBV19

cdr3_aa: CASSVEGLTYNEQFF
cdr3_nt: TGTGCCAGCAGCGTAGAGGGACTAACCTACAATGAGCAGTTCTTC
j_call: TRBJ2-1
clone_size: -
d_call: TRBD2
v_call: TRBV9

cdr3_aa: CASRKDLLAGEINEQFF
cdr3_nt: TGCGCCAGCAGGAAGGACCTTCTAGCGGGAGAGATCAATGAGCAGTTCTTC
j_call: TRBJ2-1
clone_size: -
d_call: TRBD2
v_call: TRBV5-1

cdr3_aa: CASSFPLAGATQYF
cdr3_nt: TGTGCCAGCAGTTTTCCCCTAGCGGGAGCAACGCAGTATTTT
j_call: TRBJ2-3
clone_size: -
d_call: TRBD2
v_call: TRBV7-2

cdr3_aa: CASSPSGGRNEQFF
cdr3_nt: TGTGCCAGCAGTCCTAGCGGGGGTCGTAATGAGCAGTTCTTC
j_call: TRBJ2-1
clone_size: once
d_call: TRBD2
v_call: TRBV11-2

cdr3_aa: CASSQVRGLGYEQYF
cdr3_nt: TGTGCCAGCAGCCAAGTCAGGGGGCTGGGCTACGAGCAGTACTTC
j_call: TRBJ2-7
clone_size: -
d_call: TRBD1
v_call: TRBV4-2

cdr3_aa: CASSLGGLLKYEQYF
cdr3_nt: TGTGCCAGCAGCTTAGGTGGGCTTTTAAAGTACGAGCAGTACTTC
j_call: TRBJ2-7
clone_size: -
d_call: -
v_call: TRBV7-2

cdr3_aa: CASSYGLAGGTDTQYF
cdr3_nt: TGTGCCAGCAGTTACGGACTAGCGGGGGGCACAGATACGCAGTATTTT
j_call: TRBJ2-3
clone_size: -
d_call: TRBD2
v_call: TRBV6-6

cdr3_aa: CASSFGENTEAFF
cdr3_nt: TGTGCCAGCAGCTTTGGAGAGAACACTGAAGCTTTCTTT
j_call: TRBJ1-1
clone_size: -
d_call: -
v_call: TRBV7-9

cdr3_aa: CASSLGAGRETQYF
cdr3_nt: TGTGCCAGCAGCTTAGGGGCGGGAAGGGAGACCCAGTACTTC
j_call: TRBJ2-5
clone_size: -
d_call: -
v_call: TRBV11-2

cdr3_aa: CASTGGGYNQPQHF
cdr3_nt: TGTGCCAGTACCGGGGGGGGTTACAATCAGCCCCAGCATTTT
j_call: TRBJ1-5
clone_size: few
d_call: -
v_call: TRBV19

cdr3_aa: CASSVLTGELFF
cdr3_nt: TGTGCCAGCAGCGTCCTCACCGGGGAGCTGTTTTTT
j_call: TRBJ2-2
clone_size: -
d_call: -
v_call: TRBV7-9

cdr3_aa: CASSLYSRAGNTIYF
cdr3_nt: TGTGCCAGCAGTCTATACTCCCGGGCTGGAAACACCATATATTTT
j_call: TRBJ1-3
clone_size: -
d_call: -
v_call: TRBV28

cdr3_aa: CATSDRGNEKLFF
cdr3_nt: TGTGCCACCTCGGACAGGGGGAATGAAAAACTGTTTTTT
j_call: TRBJ1-4
clone_size: -
d_call: TRBD1
v_call: TRBV12-3/TRBV12-4

cdr3_aa: CASSGQGLGNQPQHF
cdr3_nt: TGCGCCAGCAGCGGACAGGGGTTAGGTAATCAGCCCCAGCATTTT
j_call: TRBJ1-5
clone_size: -
d_call: TRBD1
v_call: TRBV4-1